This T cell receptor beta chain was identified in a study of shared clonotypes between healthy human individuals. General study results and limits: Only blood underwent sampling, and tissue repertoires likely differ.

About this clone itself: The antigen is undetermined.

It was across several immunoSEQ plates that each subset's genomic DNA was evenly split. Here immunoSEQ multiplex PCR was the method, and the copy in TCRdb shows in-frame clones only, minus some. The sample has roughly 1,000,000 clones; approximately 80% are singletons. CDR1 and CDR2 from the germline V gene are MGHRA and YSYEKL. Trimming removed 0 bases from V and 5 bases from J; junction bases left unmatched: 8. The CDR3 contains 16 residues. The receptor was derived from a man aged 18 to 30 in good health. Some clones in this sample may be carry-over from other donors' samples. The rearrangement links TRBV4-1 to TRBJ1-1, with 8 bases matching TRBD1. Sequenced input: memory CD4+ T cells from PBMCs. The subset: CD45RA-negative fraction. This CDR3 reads CASSQEISGGWTEAFF. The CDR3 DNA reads TGCGCCAGCAGCCAAGAGATATCAGGGGGCTGGACTGAAGCTTTCTTT.